These 10 T cell receptor beta chains were sequenced from one sample in a study of Ad26.COV2.S vaccination and SARS-CoV-2 variants. Using immunoSEQ multiplex PCR, the repertoire was profiled, and TCRdb retains in-frame clones only, with some absent. The sample has roughly 300,000 clones, about 86% seen once. Documented treatment: 19 received Ad26.COV2.S at low or high dose, single or two shots; 5 received placebo; per-sample allocation not given. Day 63 after the first injection of vaccine or placebo was the sampling time. The sequenced sample was peripheral blood, obtained in a trial of Ad26.COV2.S vaccine versus placebo. These receptors were taken from a person aged 18-60 years who received the Ad26.COV2.S COVID-19 vaccine or a placebo.

This chain connects TRBV19 to TRBJ2-7; 15 bases are a match to TRBD2. After removal of 3 bases from V and 4 bases from J, the junction contained 13 bases not matched to a gene. The CDR3 loop spans 19 amino acids. CDR1 is LNHDA and CDR2 is SQIVND in the germline V gene (reference sequence). The CDR3 loop reads CASSIQGRGLAGGTYEQYF. CDR3 sequence (DNA): TGTGCCAGTAGTATCCAAGGGAGGGGACTAGCGGGAGGAACGTACGAGCAGTACTTC. The entire variable domain, with the rest obtained from reference TRBV19 and TRBJ2-7, is as follows: DGGITQSPKYLFRKEGQNVTLSCEQNLNHDAMYWYRQDPGQGLRLIYYSQIVNDFQKGDIAEGYSVSREKKESFPLTVTSAQKNPTAFYLCASSIQGRGLAGGTYEQYFGPGTRLTVT.

V gene TRBV4-2 combines with J gene TRBJ2-7; D is undetermined. The V end was cut by 0 bases, the J end by 3 bases, with 6 bases between. There are 13 residues in the CDR3. CDR1 and CDR2 (germline): LGHNA, YNFKEQ. The CDR3 DNA reads as TGTGCCAGCAGCCAAGACAACAGCTACGAGCAGTACTTC. This translates into CASSQDNSYEQYF.

This clone showed up just a few times. V and J are TRBV4-3 and TRBJ2-7; D may be TRBD1 (6 bases). Trimming pared 1 base from V and 4 bases from J, leaving 14 bases between. Per the germline V gene, CDR1 is LGHNA and CDR2 is YSLEER. The CDR3 spans 15 residues. The CDR3 loop reads CASSQGRTATYEQYF. CDR3 sequence (DNA): TGCGCCAGCAGCCAAGGGAGGACAGCCACTTACGAGCAGTACTTC.

The rearrangement links TRBV27 to TRBJ1-1; TRBD1 matches 7 bases. V was clipped by 0 bases and J by 5 bases; unmatched bases: 6. Per the germline V gene, CDR1 is MNHEY and CDR2 is SMNVEV (reference sequence). This CDR3 contains 15 residues. The CDR3, as DNA: TGTGCCAGCAGTTTATCGCCGCAGGGGGGTACTGAAGCTTTCTTT. Amino acids: CASSLSPQGGTEAFF.

This chain joins TRBV24-1 and TRBJ2-3, with a possible D match to TRBD1 (6 bases). V was pared by 3 bases and J by 7 bases, with 25 bases between. The CDR3 has 18 amino acids. CDR1 is KGHDR and CDR2 is SFDVKD in the germline V gene. DNA of the CDR3: TGTGCCACCAGTGATGCTGAGTACAGGGTGGGGTTGGAGAATACGCAGTATTTT. Translated, it gives CATSDAEYRVGLENTQYF.

CDR3 sequence reads: CASSRSYGYRNTIYF. The CDR3 nucleotides read TGTGCCAGTAGCAGATCATACGGGTACAGAAACACCATATATTTT. The chain employs TRBV19 and TRBJ1-3; no clear D gene. The CDR3 extends over 15 amino acids. Germline assignment: CDR1 LNHDA and CDR2 SQIVND (reference sequence). Trimming left V 6 bases short and J 5 bases short, with 17 bases between.

The genes are TRBV13 and TRBJ2-3; 7 bases map to TRBD1. CDR1 is PRHDT, CDR2 FYEKMQ, per germline (reference sequence). There are 15 residues in the CDR3. V was pared by 5 bases and J by 4 bases, with 9 bases of the junction left unmatched. Here the CDR3 reads CASSGEGQPADTQYF. In DNA form, the CDR3 reads TGTGCCAGCAGCGGAGAGGGACAGCCTGCAGATACGCAGTATTTT.

V is TRBV25-1 and J is TRBJ1-3, with a tentative D call TRBD1 (5 bases). Germline values: CDR1 MGHDK, CDR2 SYGVNS. V lost 2 bases to trimming and J lost 6 bases, with 14 bases between them. CDR3 size: 15 residues. Written as DNA, the CDR3 is TGTGCCAGCAGTGAAGCGGCAGGGAGGGCAAACACCATATATTTT. Protein sequence: CASSEAAGRANTIYF. Supplemented by reference TRBV25-1 and TRBJ1-3, the full variable domain reads EADIYQTPRYLVIGTGKKITLECSQTMGHDKMYWYQQDPGMELHLIHYSYGVNSTEKGDLSSESTVSRIRTEHFPLTLESARPSHTSQYLCASSEAAGRANTIYFGEGSWLTVV.

CDR3 residues: CASSLAASTGASYEQYF. The CDR3 DNA reads TGTGCCAGCAGCTTAGCTGCCTCGACAGGTGCTTCCTACGAGCAGTACTTC. V usage is TRBV7-8 and J usage is TRBJ2-7, with D perhaps matching TRBD1 (6 bases). CDR1 SGHVS and CDR2 FQNEAQ come from the germline V gene. The CDR3 covers 17 residues. The V and J ends lost 0 bases and 1 base respectively, with 16 bases between them.

This chain links TRBV3-1 (or the pseudogene TRBV3-2) with TRBJ1-1; the D gene is possibly TRBD1 (6 bases). Germline V gives CDR1 LGHDT, CDR2 YNNKEL (reference sequence). Trimming took 2 bases from V and 2 from J, leaving 15 bases between them. The CDR3 consists of 16 residues. DNA for the CDR3: TGTGCCAGCAGCCAAAGGGGGAGCTTAAAAAACACTGAAGCTTTCTTT. Encoded protein: CASSQRGSLKNTEAFF.